This T cell receptor beta chain appears in the sequencing data of a study of response to subunit inactivated influenza vaccine (dated by TCRdb to about 2018). Background for the entire study: Deep quantitative T cell receptor repertoire profiling was used in the study to track responses to a trivalent subunit inactivated influenza vaccine.

Comment on this clonotype: The antigen this receptor binds is unknown. Per-base qualities were not stored, and no clone one base away is much larger.

The library was made by RT-PCR. The instrument given in TCRdb is Illumina HiSeq 2500. TCRdb passed the public sequencing reads through fastp at Q25 and MiXCR, retaining productive beta sequences. Identical CDR3 protein sequences are pooled into one entry, listed with their most common genes and DNA. The sample includes around 650,000 distinct CDR3 sequences, with about 15% observed a single time. Together, the top ten hold around a tenth of the sample. Paper-wide results and their limitations: The authors proposed that each seasonal influenza vaccination may bring in only a limited number of new T cells.

Between the V and J ends, shortened by 3 bases and 1 base respectively, the junction contains 16 bases. The CDR3 goes from the cysteine to the phenylalanine over 16 residues. Only the CDR3 region is kept as DNA, spanning 48 bases read in frame from base 1. The specimen comprised PBMCs from blood, sampled less than 13 days after vaccination. This chain joins TRBV12-3 or TRBV12-4 to TRBJ2-7; the D gene is possibly TRBD1 or TRBD2, with 5 bases matching each. The sequence came from a man aged 50-59 years who received an inactivated influenza vaccine. Donor details come from another sample of the same person, matched by shared clones. The bases are TGTGCCAGCAGTTTCGGCTTACTAGGACATTCCTACGAGCAGTACTTC. Its product reads: CASSFGLLGHSYEQYF.